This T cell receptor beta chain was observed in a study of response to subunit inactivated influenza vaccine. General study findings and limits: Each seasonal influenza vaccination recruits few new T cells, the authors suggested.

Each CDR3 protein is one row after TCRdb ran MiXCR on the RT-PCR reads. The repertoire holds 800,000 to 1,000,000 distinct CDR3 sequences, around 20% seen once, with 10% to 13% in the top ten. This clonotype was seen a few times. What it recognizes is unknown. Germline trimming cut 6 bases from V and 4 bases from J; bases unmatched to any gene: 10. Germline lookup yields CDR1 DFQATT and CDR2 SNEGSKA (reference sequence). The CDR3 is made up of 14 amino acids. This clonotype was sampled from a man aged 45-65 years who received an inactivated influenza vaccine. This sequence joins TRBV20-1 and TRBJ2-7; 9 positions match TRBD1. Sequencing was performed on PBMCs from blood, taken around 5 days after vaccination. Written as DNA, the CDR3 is TGCAGTGCGAGCCGGGACAGGGATTTATACGAGCAGTACTTC. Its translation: CSASRDRDLYEQYF.